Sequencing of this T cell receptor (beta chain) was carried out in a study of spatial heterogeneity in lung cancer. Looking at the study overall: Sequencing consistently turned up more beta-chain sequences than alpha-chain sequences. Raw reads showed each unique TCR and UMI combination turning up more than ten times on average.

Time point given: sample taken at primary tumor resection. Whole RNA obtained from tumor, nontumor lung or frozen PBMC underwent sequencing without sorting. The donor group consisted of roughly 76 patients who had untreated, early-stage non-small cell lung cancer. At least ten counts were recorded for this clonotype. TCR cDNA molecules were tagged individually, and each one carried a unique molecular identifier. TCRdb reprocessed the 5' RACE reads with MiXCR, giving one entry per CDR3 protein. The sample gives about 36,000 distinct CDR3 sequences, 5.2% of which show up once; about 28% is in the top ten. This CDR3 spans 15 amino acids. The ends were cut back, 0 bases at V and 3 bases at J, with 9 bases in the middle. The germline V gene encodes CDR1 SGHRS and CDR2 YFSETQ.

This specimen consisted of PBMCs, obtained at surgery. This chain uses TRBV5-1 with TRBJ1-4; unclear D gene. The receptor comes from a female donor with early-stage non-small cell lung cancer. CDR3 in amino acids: CASSLAGVPNEKLFF. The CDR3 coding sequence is TGCGCCAGCAGCTTGGCCGGGGTACCTAATGAAAAACTGTTTTTT.